The clone carrying this T cell receptor (beta chain) appeared once. This specimen belongs to a study of technical replicates of blood from a few donors. The table came from immunoSEQ multiplex PCR; TCRdb's copy has only in-frame clones and leaves some out. The sample holds under 70,000 clones, approximately 93% seen once. Germline V CDR1 and CDR2: SGHTA, FQGNSA. The CDR3 is 13 amino acids. The V end was cut by 6 bases, the J end by 7 bases, with 12 bases between. The V gene is TRBV7-2, the J gene TRBJ1-4; D unresolved. This clonotype was obtained from a human donor in good health. Some clones in this sample may be carry-over from other donors' samples. The sample comprised PBMCs. The CDR3 nucleotides read TGTGCCAGCAGACGAACGGGGATTGAAAAACTGTTTTTT. It encodes CASRRTGIEKLFF.